These T cell receptor beta chains were read from a single sample in a study of T-cell reconstitution after alpha-beta-depleted transplantation in children. TCRdb re-called the PCR reads with MiXCR, one entry per CDR3 protein. This table holds about 400,000 distinct CDR3 sequences, around 21% found once. Sample: PBMCs from the stem cell graft donor, taken from the stem cell graft. Receptors originate from a human donor who donated a stem cell graft to a child with acute myeloid leukemia. Both conserved end residues are part of each CDR3. Fields, in order: V gene, CDR3 protein.

V: TRBV29-1
CDR3: CSVSGSGYTSTDTQYF

V: TRBV24-1
CDR3: CATSGSGHPYEQYF

V: TRBV7-2
CDR3: CASSLAGLAGGFTYEQYF

V: TRBV28
CDR3: CASSLWDTHQEAQYF

V: TRBV25-1
CDR3: CASSRRGIGTDTQYF

V: TRBV19
CDR3: CASSTTADRGFVQYF

V: TRBV7-9
CDR3: CASSLVPATVNTEAFF

V: TRBV29-1
CDR3: CSAQQGPETQYF

V: TRBV4-1
CDR3: CASSHAGLRLGELFF

V: TRBV20-1
CDR3: CSASHRRGLGMNTEAFF

V: TRBV5-1
CDR3: CASSLEGRNTDTQYF

V: TRBV12-3/TRBV12-4
CDR3: CASSFVGQGATQYF

V: TRBV28
CDR3: CASRFARVGSQPQHF

V: TRBV18
CDR3: CASSPQGATDTQYF